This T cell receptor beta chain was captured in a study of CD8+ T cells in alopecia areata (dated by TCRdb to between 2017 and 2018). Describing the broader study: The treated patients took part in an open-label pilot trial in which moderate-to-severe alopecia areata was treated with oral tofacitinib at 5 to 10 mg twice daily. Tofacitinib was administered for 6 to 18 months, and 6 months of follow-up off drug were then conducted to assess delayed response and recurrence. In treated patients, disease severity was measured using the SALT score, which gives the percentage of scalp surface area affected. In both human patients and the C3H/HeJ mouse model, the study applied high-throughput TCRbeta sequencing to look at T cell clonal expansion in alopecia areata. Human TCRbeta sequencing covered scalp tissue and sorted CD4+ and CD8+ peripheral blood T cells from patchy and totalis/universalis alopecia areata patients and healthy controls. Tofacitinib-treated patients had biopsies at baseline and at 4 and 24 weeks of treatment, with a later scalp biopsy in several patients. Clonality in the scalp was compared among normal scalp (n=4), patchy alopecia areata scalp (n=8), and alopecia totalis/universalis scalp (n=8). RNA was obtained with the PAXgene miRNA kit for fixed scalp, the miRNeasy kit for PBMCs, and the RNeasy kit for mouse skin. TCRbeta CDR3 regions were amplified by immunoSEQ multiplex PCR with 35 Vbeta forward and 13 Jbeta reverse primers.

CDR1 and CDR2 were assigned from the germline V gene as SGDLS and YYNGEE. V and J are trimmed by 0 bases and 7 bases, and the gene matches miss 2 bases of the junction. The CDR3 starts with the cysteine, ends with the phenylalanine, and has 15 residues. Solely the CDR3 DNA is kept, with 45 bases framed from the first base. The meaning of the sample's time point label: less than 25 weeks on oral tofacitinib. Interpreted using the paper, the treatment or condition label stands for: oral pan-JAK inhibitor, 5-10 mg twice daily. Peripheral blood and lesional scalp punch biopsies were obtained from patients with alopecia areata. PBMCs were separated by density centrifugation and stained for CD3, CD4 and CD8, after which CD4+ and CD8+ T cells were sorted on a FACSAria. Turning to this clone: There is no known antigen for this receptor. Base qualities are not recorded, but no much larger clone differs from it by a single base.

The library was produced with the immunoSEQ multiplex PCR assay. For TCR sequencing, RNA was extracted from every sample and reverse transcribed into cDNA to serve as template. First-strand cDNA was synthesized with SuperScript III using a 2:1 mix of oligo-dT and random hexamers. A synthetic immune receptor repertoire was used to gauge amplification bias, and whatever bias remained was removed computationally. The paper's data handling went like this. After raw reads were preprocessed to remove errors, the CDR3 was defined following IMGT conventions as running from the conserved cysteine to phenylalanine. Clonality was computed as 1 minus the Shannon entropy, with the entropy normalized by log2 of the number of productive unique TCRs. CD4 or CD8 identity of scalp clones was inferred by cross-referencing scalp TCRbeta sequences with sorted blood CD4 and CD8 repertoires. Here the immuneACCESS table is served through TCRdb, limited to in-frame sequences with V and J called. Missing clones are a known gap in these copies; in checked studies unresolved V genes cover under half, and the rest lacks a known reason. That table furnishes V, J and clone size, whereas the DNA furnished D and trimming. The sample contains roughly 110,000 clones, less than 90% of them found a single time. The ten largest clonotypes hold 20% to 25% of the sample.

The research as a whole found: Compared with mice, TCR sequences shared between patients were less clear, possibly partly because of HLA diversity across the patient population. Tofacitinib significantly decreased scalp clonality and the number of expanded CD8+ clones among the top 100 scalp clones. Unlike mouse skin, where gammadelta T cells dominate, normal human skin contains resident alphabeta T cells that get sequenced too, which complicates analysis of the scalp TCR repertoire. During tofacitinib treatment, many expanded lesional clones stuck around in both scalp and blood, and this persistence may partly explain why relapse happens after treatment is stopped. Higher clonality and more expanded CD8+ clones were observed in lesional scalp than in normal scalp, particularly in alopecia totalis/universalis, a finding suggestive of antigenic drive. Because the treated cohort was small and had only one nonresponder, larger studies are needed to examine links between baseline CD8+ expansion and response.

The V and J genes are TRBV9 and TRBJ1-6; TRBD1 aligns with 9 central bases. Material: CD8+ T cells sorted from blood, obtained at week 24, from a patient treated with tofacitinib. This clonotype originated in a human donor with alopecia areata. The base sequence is TGTGCCAGCAGCGTAGAGACAGGGGGAAATTCACCCCTCCACTTT. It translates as CASSVETGGNSPLHF.